Listed below are T cell receptor beta chains from one sample, sequenced in a study of T cells in Graves' hyperthyroidism and ophthalmopathy. TCRdb ran MiXCR on the multiplex PCR reads and lists one entry per CDR3 protein. The sample lists approximately 200,000 distinct CDR3 sequences, 18% occurring once. Sequencing was carried out using blood. Every receptor here comes from a man in his forties or fifties with Graves' hyperthyroidism. CDR3s include the opening cysteine and the closing phenylalanine or tryptophan. The order of the fields is V gene, J gene, clone size, CDR3 protein. The size field is filled for only some rows; it gives once, few, many or a size class.

TRBV28	TRBJ2-7	-	CASSFKSGGAEEQYF
TRBV20-1	TRBJ1-6	many	CSARDARGGSPLHF
TRBV4-1	TRBJ2-2	-	CASSQAFRAVSGELFF
TRBV20-1	TRBJ1-5	many	CSAIKTADQPQHF
TRBV19	TRBJ2-5	-	CASSIGVEETQYF
TRBV12-3/TRBV12-4	TRBJ2-1	many	CASSLFRRSSYNEQFF
TRBV6-1	TRBJ2-1	many	CASSFADSYNEQFF
TRBV14	TRBJ2-1	-	CASSKSGAFSYNEQFF
TRBV7-2	TRBJ2-5	many	CASSRTSQETQYF
TRBV7-9	TRBJ1-1	many	CASSFLASGITEAFF
TRBV7-9	TRBJ1-6	many	CASSRSGPTLHF
TRBV5-1	TRBJ2-3	many	CASSLARISTDTQYF
TRBV4-3	TRBJ2-5	few	CASSLEPWGKETQYF
TRBV28	TRBJ2-7	many	CASSSNREDYEQYF
TRBV2	TRBJ1-4	many	CASRPREDNEKLFF
TRBV5-4	TRBJ2-7	many	CASSRGTVSSYEQYF
TRBV30	TRBJ1-5	many	CAWSVGREDQPQHF
TRBV7-9	TRBJ1-6	many	CASSLGQGDNSPLHF
TRBV6-1	TRBJ2-3	many	CASSEARQFLDTQYF
TRBV7-9	TRBJ1-2	many	CASYLLKPSGYTF
TRBV7-3	TRBJ2-2	many	CASSPGGMAGELFF
TRBV2	TRBJ2-1	-	CASNDGGAFEQFF
TRBV9	TRBJ1-5	many	CASSVDVTTQEPQHF
TRBV4-1	TRBJ2-1	few	CASSEGRRTSYNEQFF